The T cell receptor (beta chain) under discussion was sequenced for a study of response to subunit inactivated influenza vaccine. One entry per CDR3 protein results from TCRdb running MiXCR on the RT-PCR reads. The top ten clones hold 11% of a sample with about 620,000 distinct CDR3 sequences, 11% of them seen once. Trimming removed 5 bases from V and 1 base from J, with 10 bases in between. The CDR3 totals 14 residues. Another study also made use of these data, one on T cells expressing NK-cell markers. That source reports: 5'RACE template switching with UMIs produced the TCR beta cDNA. Alpha-beta TCR T cells were the sole sorting target in several experiments, owing to an anti-gamma-delta TCR antibody.

Sequenced material: PBMCs from blood, taken on the day of vaccination. J is TRBJ2-3 and V is TRBV12-3 or TRBV12-4, with D possibly being TRBD1 (6 bases). The receptor comes from a man aged 50 or older who received an inactivated influenza vaccine. Here the CDR3 DNA reads TGTGCCAGCAGTAGGACAGTCCGCACAGATACGCAGTATTTT. Translated: CASSRTVRTDTQYF.